These 16 T cell receptor beta chains share one sample of origin, sequenced in a study of blood T cell repertoires in COVID-19 (dated by TCRdb to about 2020). The protocol used for the library was the immunoSEQ multiplex PCR assay. TCRdb provides this immuneACCESS table in a form limited to in-frame rearrangements. Some clones are lacking; in checked studies, under half of them reflect an unresolved V gene, and why the rest are absent is not known. Within this sample are some 500,000 clones, with approximately 90% of them counted one time only. Approximately 2% of the sample belongs to the ten largest clones. The material sequenced was PBMCs or T cells enriched from blood (not recorded which). Every receptor here comes from a woman aged 40 to 50 who had recovered from COVID-19.

The V and J genes are TRBV25-1 and TRBJ2-6, with D maybe TRBD1 (6 bases). The CDR3 totals 15 residues. V lost 7 bases and J lost 2, with 12 bases in between. Germline CDR1 reads MGHDK; CDR2 reads SYGVNS. The CDR3 loop reads CASTSTGTGANVLTF. DNA of the CDR3: TGTGCCAGCACGTCAACAGGGACTGGGGCCAACGTCCTGACTTTC.

The J gene is TRBJ1-4, the V gene TRBV18, with D possibly TRBD1 on 6 matching bases. The V gene's germline CDR1 is KGHSH and CDR2 LQKENI. The CDR3 runs to 15 residues. V gave up 5 bases and J gave up 7 bases, with 17 bases separating them. The CDR3 here is CASSAITGLGEKLFF. The CDR3 coding sequence is TGTGCCAGCTCAGCGATAACAGGGTTGGGTGAAAAACTGTTTTTT.

V is TRBV2 and J is TRBJ1-1; TRBD1 might be the D (6 bases). Germline loops: CDR1 SNHLY, CDR2 FYNNEI. The V end was cut by 2 bases, the J end by 3 bases, with 13 bases between. CDR3 size: 15 residues. CDR3 in DNA: TGTGCCAGCAGTGAAAACAGGGTCAGGGACACTGAAGCTTTCTTT. Translation: CASSENRVRDTEAFF.

This clone came up a few times. The rearrangement links TRBV4-3 to TRBJ1-1; D may be TRBD1 (5 bases). Germline CDR1 LGHNA, CDR2 YSLEER. The germline V and J ends were trimmed by 0 bases and 5 bases, with 7 bases remaining between them. The CDR3 consists of 13 residues. CDR3 sequence: CASSQDQGTEAFF. In DNA form, the CDR3 reads TGCGCCAGCAGCCAAGATCAGGGAACTGAAGCTTTCTTT.

This chain links TRBV5-4 with TRBJ2-3, with D perhaps matching TRBD1 (5 bases). V was shortened by 2 bases and J by 4 bases, with 11 bases between the two germline ends. The CDR3 length is 14 residues. Germline lookup yields CDR1 SGHNT and CDR2 YYREEE (reference sequence). In nucleotides, the CDR3 is TGTGCCAGCAGCTTAGTGCAGGGTCCAGATACGCAGTATTTT. It translates to CASSLVQGPDTQYF.

The rearrangement uses TRBV14 and TRBJ1-5; the match to TRBD1 covers 8 bases. CDR3 size: 14 residues. V lost 4 bases to trimming and J lost 4 bases; unmatched junction nucleotides: 3. From germline, CDR1 is SGHDN and CDR2 FVKESK. The CDR3 region is CASSRTGPNQPQHF. As DNA, the CDR3 is TGTGCCAGCAGCCGGACAGGGCCGAATCAGCCCCAGCATTTT.

CDR3 DNA: TGTGCCAGCAGCTTAGGTGAGGGCGCTGAAGCTTTCTTT. Protein product: CASSLGEGAEAFF. The chain combines TRBV11-2 with TRBJ1-1; D gene unclear. The V end was cut by 1 base, the J end by 6 bases, with 9 bases between. Germline V gene data show CDR1 as SGHAT and CDR2 as FQNNGV. The length of the CDR3 is 13 residues.

The chain recombines TRBV6-5 with TRBJ1-2; 8 bases are shared with TRBD1. V lost 5 bases, J lost 3 bases, and 5 bases stayed unmatched. The CDR3 has 14 residues. CDR1 and CDR2 (germline): MNHEY, SVGAGI. The CDR3 DNA reads TGTGCCAGCAGTCGGGACAGGACCTACTATGGCTACACCTTC. It translates to CASSRDRTYYGYTF.

The V and J genes are TRBV6-5 and TRBJ2-7; 7 positions match TRBD2. V lost 0 bases and J lost 3; bases outside the gene matches: 2. CDR1 is MNHEY and CDR2 is SVGAGI in the germline V gene. The CDR3 consists of 14 residues. The CDR3 is CASSYSTSSYEQYF. The CDR3 DNA is TGTGCCAGCAGTTACTCGACTAGCAGCTACGAGCAGTACTTC.

The gene calls are TRBV6-5 and TRBJ2-7; 11 bases agree with TRBD2. Germline V lookup: CDR1 MNHEY, CDR2 SVGAGI. The CDR3 extends over 16 amino acids. After removal of 0 bases from V and 6 bases from J, the junction contained 7 bases not matched to a gene. The CDR3 DNA reads TGTGCCAGCAGTTACTCGAGCACTAGCGGGAGCGGCGAGCAGTACTTC. Amino acids: CASSYSSTSGSGEQYF.

The chain employs TRBV7-9 and TRBJ1-6; possibly TRBD1 for D (5 bases). CDR3 length: 15 amino acids. V lost 1 base to trimming and J lost 9 bases, with 13 bases between them. The germline V gene encodes CDR1 SEHNR and CDR2 FQNEAQ (reference sequence). DNA of the CDR3: TGTGCCAGCAGCTTAGTAGGAGACAGTTCTTCACCCCTCCACTTT. This codes for CASSLVGDSSSPLHF.

Turning to this clone: At one of its ends the junction is not consistent with the germline gene, which may arise from a read error. The chain has TRBV6-2 or TRBV6-3 and TRBJ2-3; TRBD1 might be the D (6 bases). The germline V gene has CDR1 MNHEY and CDR2 SVGEGT. This CDR3 contains 15 residues. CDR3 in DNA: TGTGCCAGCACTTACGACCGGGACATCACAGATACGCAGTATTTT. Translating it yields CASTYDRDITDTQYF.

The rearrangement links TRBV7-2 to TRBJ1-2; 7 bases match TRBD1. From germline, CDR1 is SGHTA and CDR2 FQGNSA. V gave up 5 bases and J gave up 3 bases; unmatched junction bases: 6. CDR3 length: 14 amino acids. The CDR3 DNA reads as TGTGCCAGCAGCCCATGGACAGGCCACTATGGCTACACCTTC. Protein: CASSPWTGHYGYTF.

This chain joins TRBV5-8 and TRBJ1-5, with 9 bases identical to TRBD1. V was pared by 4 bases and J by 6 bases, with 8 bases of the junction left unmatched. The CDR3 extends over 15 amino acids. Germline loops: CDR1 SGHTS, CDR2 YDEGEE. Here the CDR3 reads CASSPGTGRIQPQHF. In DNA, the CDR3 is TGTGCCAGCAGCCCCGGGACAGGGCGAATTCAGCCCCAGCATTTT.

The gene calls are TRBV7-9 and TRBJ1-1; D is undetermined. Trimming removed 2 bases from V and 5 bases from J, with 12 bases in between. The CDR3 runs to 14 residues. Germline V gene sequence: CDR1 SEHNR, CDR2 FQNEAQ (reference sequence). Here the CDR3 reads CASSLQDWNTEAFF. DNA of the CDR3: TGTGCCAGCAGCTTACAGGATTGGAATACTGAAGCTTTCTTT.

The rearrangement uses TRBV5-1 and TRBJ1-1; D call uncertain. Germline V gives CDR1 SGHRS, CDR2 YFSETQ. V dropped 7 bases and J dropped 3 bases, with 7 bases sitting between them. The CDR3 is 11 amino acids. The CDR3 spells CASGRDTEAFF. CDR3 sequence (DNA): TGCGCCAGCGGGAGGGACACTGAAGCTTTCTTT. Looking up the rest from reference TRBV5-1 and TRBJ1-1 gives the full variable domain: KAGVTQTPRYLIKTRGQQVTLSCSPISGHRSVSWYQQTPGQGLQFLFEYFSETQRNKGNFPGRFSGRQFSNSRSEMNVSTLELGDSALYLCASGRDTEAFFGQGTRLTVV.